This passage covers 12 T cell receptor beta chains from one sample sequenced in a study of OX40 agonist ivuxolimab in advanced cancers. Profiled with immunoSEQ multiplex PCR; TCRdb holds only in-frame clones, not every one. The sample holds about 27,000 clones, roughly 90% seen once. The specimen was CD4+ or CD8+ T cells sorted from blood, collected in a trial of the OX40 agonist ivuxolimab. These receptors originate from an adult with an advanced solid tumor such as melanoma, head and neck, liver or kidney cancer.

The chain combines TRBV6-1 with TRBJ2-3; D not certain. Germline-derived CDR1 and CDR2 are MNHNS and SASEGT. This CDR3 has 15 amino acids. The V gene lost 5 bases and the J gene lost 0 bases, with 12 bases spanning the gap. For the CDR3, the DNA is TGTGCCAGCAGTACACTGCGTGCTAGCACAGATACGCAGTATTTT. This codes for CASSTLRASTDTQYF.

This clone was recorded once. This sequence joins TRBV28 and TRBJ2-5; D might be TRBD2 (5 bases). In germline, CDR1 is MDHEN, CDR2 SYDVKM. Trimming cost V 6 bases and J 8 bases, with 19 bases left between them. The length of the CDR3 is 14 residues. This chain's CDR3 is CASRIFGGLGTQYF. The CDR3 DNA sequence: TGTGCCAGCAGAATCTTTGGAGGCTTAGGAACCCAGTACTTC. Drawing the rest from reference TRBV28 and TRBJ2-5, the complete variable domain is DVKVTQSSRYLVKRTGEKVFLECVQDMDHENMFWYRQDPGLGLRLIYFSYDVKMKEKGDIPEGYSVSREKKERFSLILESASTNQTSMYLCASRIFGGLGTQYFGPGTRLLVL.

The chain has TRBV28 and TRBJ2-1; D is unclear. V lost 5 bases and J 2 bases, leaving 1 base between the germline ends. CDR1 and CDR2 (germline): MDHEN, SYDVKM. This CDR3 region has 11 residues. CDR3 sequence reads: CASSTYNEQFF. The CDR3 nucleotides read TGTGCCAGCAGTACCTACAATGAGCAGTTCTTC.

This clone has more than one count but fewer than ten. The J gene is TRBJ1-1, the V gene TRBV29-1; 8 bases align to TRBD1. The CDR3 contains 14 residues. CDR1 and CDR2 from the germline V gene are SQVTM and ANQGSEA. V trimming: 7 bases; J trimming: 2 bases; junction bases outside the gene matches: 9. As DNA, the CDR3 is TGCAGCGCCCCGACAGGGGACTCCAACACTGAAGCTTTCTTT. Translated: CSAPTGDSNTEAFF.

V and J are TRBV28 and TRBJ2-5; 7 positions agree with TRBD1. CDR1 and CDR2 from the germline V gene are MDHEN and SYDVKM. This CDR3 has 17 residues. Germline trimming cut 3 bases from V and 3 bases from J; bases unmatched to any gene: 13. DNA of the CDR3: TGTGCCAGCAGTTTGCTATCCCAGGGGGTTCGTAAAGAGACCCAGTACTTC. This codes for CASSLLSQGVRKETQYF.

V is TRBV7-6 and J is TRBJ1-5, with 9 bases matching TRBD1. The V segment lost 3 bases and the J segment 2 bases; nucleotides outside the gene matches: 2. There are 15 residues in the CDR3. Germline V lookup: CDR1 SGHVS, CDR2 FNYEAQ. The CDR3 DNA reads as TGTGCCAGCAGCTTCCGGACAGGGGGCAATCAGCCCCAGCATTTT. This sequence encodes CASSFRTGGNQPQHF.

This rearrangement joins TRBV9 to TRBJ2-5; D gene ambiguous. Germline V gene lookup returns CDR1 SGDLS and CDR2 YYNGEE. This CDR3 contains 14 residues. Deletions cut 0 bases from V and 4 bases from J, with 10 bases between. The CDR3 loop is CASSVGSRTETQYF. The CDR3 DNA reads TGTGCCAGCAGCGTAGGCTCCCGAACAGAGACCCAGTACTTC.

For this clone: Distinct nucleotide sequences in the sample also encode this CDR3. This chain links TRBV7-3 with TRBJ2-3; TRBD2 agrees at 8 bases. With 8 bases clipped from V and 3 bases from J, the junction kept 10 bases outside the gene matches. This CDR3 comprises 15 residues. Germline assignment: CDR1 SGHTA and CDR2 FQGTGA. DNA for the CDR3: TGTGCCAGCTCGCCGGGAGGGGGACCTACAGATACGCAGTATTTT. Translated, it gives CASSPGGGPTDTQYF.

The chain links TRBV4-2 to TRBJ2-7, with D unresolved. The CDR3 extends over 12 amino acids. Germline values: CDR1 LGHNA, CDR2 YNFKEQ. V dropped 6 bases and J dropped 0 bases, with 6 bases sitting between them. The CDR3 loop reads CASRDDSYEQYF. The DNA of the CDR3 is TGTGCCAGCAGGGATGACTCCTACGAGCAGTACTTC.

This clone was recorded a few times. J is TRBJ2-2 and V is TRBV7-9; TRBD1 matches at 9 bases. Germline CDR1 and CDR2: SEHNR and FQNEAQ (reference sequence). CDR3 length: 16 amino acids. V gave up 6 bases and J gave up 1 base; unmatched junction bases: 6. The CDR3 loop is CASRPRDRENTGELFF. The CDR3 DNA reads as TGTGCCAGCAGGCCCCGGGACAGGGAGAACACCGGGGAGCTGTTTTTT. The variable domain in full, with the rest retrieved from reference TRBV7-9 and TRBJ2-2, is DTGVSQNPRHKITKRGQNVTFRCDPISEHNRLYWYRQTLGQGPEFLTYFQNEAQLEKSRLLSDRFSAERPKGSFSTLEIQRTEQGDSAMYLCASRPRDRENTGELFFGEGSRLTVL.

The rearrangement links TRBV27 to TRBJ2-7, with TRBD2 identical over 10 bases. This CDR3 comprises 15 residues. The V gene end was trimmed by 8 bases and the J gene end by 0 bases; junction bases not matched to a gene: 7. CDR1 MNHEY and CDR2 SMNVEV come from the germline V gene (reference sequence). The CDR3 DNA reads TGTGCCAGCGCCTGGACTAGCGGACTCTCCTACGAGCAGTACTTC. As protein: CASAWTSGLSYEQYF.

The rearrangement uses TRBV2 and TRBJ2-4; D possibly corresponds to TRBD1 (6 bases). The germline gives CDR1 SNHLY, CDR2 FYNNEI. With 3 bases removed from V and 2 bases from J, the gap between germline ends came to 11 bases. CDR3 length: 15 residues. This chain's CDR3 is CASSEKGETKNIQYF. The CDR3 DNA is TGTGCCAGCAGTGAGAAGGGGGAGACCAAAAACATTCAGTACTTC.